This record concerns one TCR beta chain sequence. Its antigen is unidentified. The entry originates in a study of CD8 T cells in Susac syndrome. The study's findings and limits: Total CD8+ and CD8+ TEMRA repertoires contained approximately 16 and five Susac-specific public clones, respectively.

Negative isolation yielded CD4+ and CD8+ T cells, and FACS enriched TEMRA cells. V lost 2 bases and J lost 4; bases outside the gene matches: 1. The CDR3 contains 13 residues. CDR1 and CDR2 (germline): DFQATT, SNEGSKA (reference sequence). It was with random hexamers that 0.5 to 1 ug RNA was reverse transcribed. TCRdb redid the calling of the immunoSEQ multiplex PCR reads with MiXCR, one entry per CDR3 protein. The data contain 75,000 to 95,000 distinct CDR3 sequences, around 93% of them singletons. J is TRBJ2-5 and V is TRBV20-1, with 10 bases aligning to TRBD2. This clonotype was sampled from a human donor with Susac syndrome. Sequencing was performed on CD8+ T cells from PBMCs. In nucleotides, the CDR3 is TGCAGTGCTAGACTAGCGGGAGCAGAGACCCAGTACTTC. This codes for CSARLAGAETQYF.